The rows below give T cell receptor beta chains drawn from one sample of a study of blood T cell repertoires in COVID-19. Assay used: immunoSEQ multiplex PCR; TCRdb lists only in-frame clones, some missing. Found here are 200,000 to 300,000 clones, roughly 88% of them singletons; the top ten hold about 2.3%. The sample taken for sequencing was PBMCs or T cells enriched from blood (not recorded which). The receptors were gathered from a woman aged 40 to 50 with acute COVID-19. The CDR3 runs from the conserved cysteine through the conserved F or W. The D gene is left open where the match is weak. Size values are once, few and many counts, or a class for expanded clones, and some rows have none.

d_gene	v_gene	j_gene	abundance	CDR3nt	CDR3aa
NA	TRBV7-2	TRBJ2-7	NA	TGTGCCAGCAGCTTAGGTAGGCCAGGGGGGCCCTCCTACGAGCAGTACTTC	CASSLGRPGGPSYEQYF
TRBD2	TRBV7-2	TRBJ2-1	few	TGTGCCAGCAGCTTTTCTGGCCTAGCGGGCTCCTACAATGAGCAGTTCTTC	CASSFSGLAGSYNEQFF
TRBD1	TRBV11-3	TRBJ1-2	NA	TGTGCCAGCAGCCCGACAGGGGGCAAGGACTACACCTTC	CASSPTGGKDYTF
TRBD1	TRBV6-5	TRBJ2-7	NA	TGTGCCAGCAGTTCAGAGACAGGGGGCTACGAGCAGTACTTC	CASSSETGGYEQYF
NA	TRBV2	TRBJ2-3	NA	TGTGCCAGCAGTGAAGGCGGGGTTCCCTCTAGCACAGATACGCAGTATTTT	CASSEGGVPSSTDTQYF
NA	TRBV19	TRBJ2-1	NA	TGTGCCAGTAGTCCCGACAGAAGCTCCTACAATGAGCAGTTCTTC	CASSPDRSSYNEQFF
TRBD2	TRBV6-1	TRBJ2-3	few	TGTGCCAGCAGTGAAACAGCGGGAGCAACAGATACGCAGTATTTT	CASSETAGATDTQYF
NA	TRBV19	TRBJ1-4	NA	TGTGCCAGCCATACCTCAGGGAGGGCTAATGAAAAACTGTTTTTT	CASHTSGRANEKLFF
NA	TRBV14	TRBJ2-3	NA	TGTGCCAGCAGCCAAGATTTGGGGGCAGGGCAGTATTTT	CASSQDLGAGQYF
NA	TRBV7-8	TRBJ1-1	NA	TGTGCCAGCAGCCCCCCACCGGGAACCACTTCTAAAAAGAACACTGAAGCTTTCTTT	CASSPPPGTTSKKNTEAFF
NA	TRBV18	TRBJ2-3	NA	TGTGCCAGCTCAATCCTGGACTCCACAGATACGCAGTATTTT	CASSILDSTDTQYF
NA	TRBV19	TRBJ1-2	NA	TGTGCCAGTAGGACAGAGCACTATGACCTCTATGGCTACACCTTC	CASRTEHYDLYGYTF
NA	TRBV11-3	TRBJ2-2	once	TGTGCCAGCAGCTTAGATCTGGGGGCATTAACCGGGGAGCTGTTTTTT	CASSLDLGALTGELFF
NA	TRBV6-2/TRBV6-3	TRBJ1-2	NA	TGTGCCAGCAGTTACTCTCAGGCCCAGTCTCGTTATGGCTACACCTTC	CASSYSQAQSRYGYTF
NA	TRBV24-1	TRBJ2-1	NA	TGTGCCACCAGTGATTTAGGGGGGGCTACTTACAATGAGCAGTTCTTC	CATSDLGGATYNEQFF
NA	TRBV5-5	TRBJ1-6	few	TGTGCCAGCAGCCCAGGACATGACTCACCCCTCCACTTT	CASSPGHDSPLHF
NA	TRBV6-5	TRBJ1-1	NA	TGTGCCAGCACAAGGGGTACGAACACTGAAGCTTTCTTT	CASTRGTNTEAFF
TRBD1	TRBV4-1	TRBJ1-2	NA	TGCGCCAGCAGCCAAGTTTTTGGACAGGGAAACTATGGCTACACCTTC	CASSQVFGQGNYGYTF
TRBD1	TRBV10-3	TRBJ1-6	NA	TGTGCCGTCCAACAGGGGAAAGATAATTCACCCCTCCACTTT	CAVQQGKDNSPLHF
NA	TRBV24-1	TRBJ2-3	NA	TGTGCCACCAGTGATCCTGGGCCTCCTGAGACAGATACGCAGTATTTT	CATSDPGPPETDTQYF
NA	TRBV7-9	TRBJ1-1	once	TGTGCCAGCAGCAGAAGACAGGTGAACACTGAAGCTTTCTTT	CASSRRQVNTEAFF
TRBD1	TRBV9	TRBJ2-3	once	TGTGCCAGCAGCGTAGAGGACAGGGTCAGAGATACGCAGTATTTT	CASSVEDRVRDTQYF
TRBD2	TRBV24-1	TRBJ2-1	NA	TGTGCCACCAGTGGGGGGACTAGCGGGAGCTATGAGCAGTTCTTC	CATSGGTSGSYEQFF
TRBD2	TRBV19	TRBJ2-3	NA	TGTGCCAGTAGCGGTAGACTAGCGGGGGTGACAGATACGCAGTATTTT	CASSGRLAGVTDTQYF
NA	TRBV6-5	TRBJ1-3	NA	TGTGCCAGCAGCCGGGACACCGCCTCTGGAAACACCATATATTTT	CASSRDTASGNTIYF
NA	TRBV4-1	TRBJ1-2	once	TGCGCCAGCAGCCAAGATACAGGTAGTAGTGGCTACACCTTC	CASSQDTGSSGYTF
TRBD1	TRBV5-4	TRBJ1-5	NA	TGTGCCAGCAGTCTAAACAGGGGTTTAGAGCCCGATCAGCCCCAGCATTTT	CASSLNRGLEPDQPQHF
TRBD2	TRBV5-1	TRBJ2-7	few	TGCGCCAGCAGCTTGGTCGGGGGGGCCTACGAGCAGTACTTC	CASSLVGGAYEQYF
NA	TRBV11-2	TRBJ1-4	NA	TGTGCCAGCAGCCCCGCGGGGAGACATGAAAAACTGTTTTTT	CASSPAGRHEKLFF
NA	TRBV5-5	TRBJ1-5	NA	TGTGCCAGCAGCTTGGGATTGGCAGGTCACCAGCCCCAGCATTTT	CASSLGLAGHQPQHF
NA	TRBV5-8	TRBJ1-6	NA	TGTGCCAGCAGCCCCCAGGGTGGGCTTTCACCCCTCCACTTT	CASSPQGGLSPLHF
TRBD2	TRBV5-6	TRBJ2-3	NA	TGTGCCAGCAGCTTTCTTGGGAGGGCGGATACGCAGTATTTT	CASSFLGRADTQYF
NA	TRBV3-1/TRBV3-2	TRBJ1-2	once	TGTGCCAGCAGCCAGGTCGGGGGGGGACCCTATGGCTACACCTTC	CASSQVGGGPYGYTF
TRBD2	TRBV5-4	TRBJ2-2	once	TGTGCCAGCAGTCGACTAGCGGGGTCGAACACCGGGGAGCTGTTTTTT	CASSRLAGSNTGELFF
NA	TRBV14	TRBJ2-7	NA	TGTGCCAGCAGCCAAGATGCGGGACTGAACTCCTACGAGCAGTACTTC	CASSQDAGLNSYEQYF
TRBD1	TRBV4-1	TRBJ1-5	NA	TGCGCCAGCAGCCAGACAGGGTTGGGCAATCAGCCCCAGCATTTT	CASSQTGLGNQPQHF
NA	TRBV2	TRBJ2-3	few	TGTGCCAGCAGGTTAACGGAGACGGATACGCAGTATTTT	CASRLTETDTQYF
TRBD2	TRBV2	TRBJ2-3	few	TGTGCCAGCAGCCAGCGGGGGCCAGATACGCAGTATTTT	CASSQRGPDTQYF
NA	TRBV5-1	TRBJ2-2	NA	TGCGCCAGCAGCTTGTCACGGGGGACCGGGGAGCTGTTTTTT	CASSLSRGTGELFF
TRBD2	TRBV7-2	TRBJ2-3	NA	TGTGCCAGCAGCTTACGCGGGAGAGGCACAGATACGCAGTATTTT	CASSLRGRGTDTQYF
TRBD1	TRBV6-5	TRBJ2-1	NA	TGTGCCAGCAGTTACTCCCGGACAGGGGCCTACAATGAGCAGTTCTTC	CASSYSRTGAYNEQFF
NA	TRBV5-1	TRBJ2-5	NA	TGCGCCAGCAGCTTGGGACTGCAGTCCTGGGTACAAGAGACCCAGTACTTC	CASSLGLQSWVQETQYF
NA	TRBV7-2	TRBJ1-2	NA	TGTGCCAGCAGCTTAGCCCGGGACACCGTATCCGGCTACACCTTC	CASSLARDTVSGYTF
TRBD2	TRBV10-3	TRBJ2-3	NA	TGTGCCACCGGGGGGGGCAGGTCGACAGATACGCAGTATTTT	CATGGGRSTDTQYF
NA	TRBV19	TRBJ1-2	NA	TGTGCCAGCCGGGGATTACCTCGAGGCTACACCTTC	CASRGLPRGYTF
TRBD1	TRBV6-5	TRBJ1-2	NA	TGTGCCAGCATAGGGGGCCCACTAAGGGGCTACACCTTC	CASIGGPLRGYTF
NA	TRBV11-2	TRBJ1-3	once	TGTGCCAGCAGCTTAGTCCTGAACACCATATATTTT	CASSLVLNTIYF
NA	TRBV29-1	TRBJ1-1	NA	TGCAGCGCCCCCGGGGTCGGGGTGGGGGCTTTCTTT	CSAPGVGVGAFF
NA	TRBV15	TRBJ1-1	NA	TGTGCCACCTATAACGGGGGGGGTGGCACTGAAGCTTTCTTT	CATYNGGGGTEAFF
TRBD2	TRBV3-1/TRBV3-2	TRBJ2-5	NA	TGTGCCAGCAGCCAAGTCCGGGGGGTAAGGGGAGAGACCCAGTACTTC	CASSQVRGVRGETQYF
TRBD2	TRBV19	TRBJ2-7	NA	TGTGCCAGTAGGACTAGCGGGGGGACCTACGAGCAGTACTTC	CASRTSGGTYEQYF
NA	TRBV3-1/TRBV3-2	TRBJ1-2	NA	TGTGCCAGCAGCCATCCTAGGGGCTACACCTTC	CASSHPRGYTF
NA	TRBV11-3	TRBJ1-2	NA	TGTGCCAGCAGCTCCCCAAAGACAGGCTATGGCTACACCTTC	CASSSPKTGYGYTF
NA	TRBV6-5	TRBJ1-1	NA	TGTGCCAGCAGTTACTCGATAGAGGGCCGAACTGAAGCTTTCTTT	CASSYSIEGRTEAFF
TRBD1	TRBV24-1	TRBJ1-2	once	TGTGCCACCAGTGACGGACCCGGACAGGGGGACGGCTACACCTTC	CATSDGPGQGDGYTF